By share, the clone carrying this T cell receptor (beta chain) ranks as medium-sized (0.01 to 0.1%). The antigen is not known. The CDR3 runs to 14 residues. V was cut by 7 bases and J by 7 bases, with 14 bases left in between. The germline gives CDR1 MDHEN, CDR2 SYDVKM. The sample originates from a study of metastatic and nonmetastatic thyroid tumors. Overall study context: Across blood and tumor or nodule tissue, repertoires from malignant and benign thyroid patients were compared with one another.

Original methodology: Clinicopathological groups supplied CDR3 differences that were used to build a distant-metastasis classifier for papillary thyroid cancer. TCRdb re-called the PCR reads through MiXCR. TCRdb, rather than the study authors, made the V and J calls. Of 22,000 or so clones detected, about a third appear once; the ten largest clones hold 22%. Not a single patient had been given any form of treatment at any point before undergoing thyroid surgery. Study-wide points: According to reports, the diversity of TCR beta was significantly higher in malignant thyroid tumors than in benign nodules, and this held in both blood and tumor samples.

The chain is built from TRBV28 and TRBJ1-6; weak D call: TRBD1 (5 bases). Input material: blood. The clonotype was recovered from a male donor with papillary thyroid cancer or a benign thyroid nodule (not recorded which). Some clones in this sample may be carry-over from other donors' samples. The CDR3 nucleotides are TGTGCCAGCAAGGGGCAGGGCCTCAATTCACCCCTCCACTTT. Translation gives CASKGQGLNSPLHF.